This TCR beta chain was found in a study of OX40 agonist ivuxolimab in advanced cancers. Whole-study results and caveats: CD8+ T cells (on average) carried more expanded clones than CD4+ T cells. At 0.1 to 3.0 mg/kg, clonal expansion of CD4+ and CD8+ blood T cells had occurred by week 6.

The CDR3 loop spans 16 amino acids. V shed 4 bases, J shed 0 bases, and the junction held 7 bases outside the gene matches. The germline gives CDR1 MGHRA, CDR2 YSYEKL. Assay used: immunoSEQ multiplex PCR; TCRdb lists only in-frame clones, some missing. The data show about 48,000 clones, over 85% seen once. Note on this clone: Its specificity is unknown.

With autoimmune disease history or systemic immunosuppression, patients were excluded. The sequencing here drew on CD4+ or CD8+ T cells sorted from blood, taken in a trial of the OX40 agonist ivuxolimab. V and J are TRBV4-1 and TRBJ2-3, with 7 bases fitting TRBD2. The receptor's source is an adult with an advanced solid tumor such as melanoma, head and neck, liver or kidney cancer. The CDR3 sequence is CASSPRGELSTDTQYF. In DNA form, the CDR3 reads TGCGCCAGCAGCCCCCGGGGGGAATTAAGCACAGATACGCAGTATTTT.